A single T cell receptor beta chain is shown here with its context. As yet, its antigen is unknown. This sample was included in a study of vaccination and CD4 T cells after COVID-19. Study context: Convalescent persons amounted to six males plus four females, two of whom were Hispanic. Overlapping spike peptides of SARS-CoV-2, HCoV-NL63, HCoV-OC43 and HCoV-229E stimulated the cells.

Sequencing of DNA taken from cultured CD4+ T cells relied on the Oncomine TCR Beta short-read assay. TCRdb used MiXCR to reprocess the PCR reads, holding one entry per CDR3 protein. The sample has about 17,000 distinct CDR3 sequences, roughly two fifths seen once; the top ten hold about an eighth. As to treatment: approximately 9-day PBMC culture with coronavirus spike peptide pools or control peptides (ViraFEST assay). ViraFEST expanded antigen-specific T cells with peptide pools, then sequenced TCRs. Trimming removed 6 bases from V and 0 bases from J, with 15 bases in between. The CDR3 sequence is 16 residues long. Germline V lookup: CDR1 LNHDA, CDR2 SQIVND (reference sequence).

Sequencing was done on a sample of CD4+ T cells from blood, cultured in vitro. This clonotype was obtained from a human donor who had recovered from COVID-19. This rearrangement joins TRBV19 to TRBJ1-5; D is possibly TRBD1 (5 bases). DNA of the CDR3: TGTGCCAGTAGCCGGGACGGAGCTTATAGCAATCAGCCCCAGCATTTT. Translation gives CASSRDGAYSNQPQHF.